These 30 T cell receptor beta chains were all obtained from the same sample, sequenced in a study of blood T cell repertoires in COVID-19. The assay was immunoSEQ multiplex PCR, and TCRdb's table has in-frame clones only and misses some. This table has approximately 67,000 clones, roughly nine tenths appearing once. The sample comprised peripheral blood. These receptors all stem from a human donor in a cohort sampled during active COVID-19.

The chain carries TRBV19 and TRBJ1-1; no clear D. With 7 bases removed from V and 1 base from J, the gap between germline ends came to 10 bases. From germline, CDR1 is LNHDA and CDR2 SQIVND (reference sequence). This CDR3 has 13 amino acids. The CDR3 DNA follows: TGTGCCAGTACCGTGAGAAAGAACACTGAAGCTTTCTTT. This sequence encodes CASTVRKNTEAFF.

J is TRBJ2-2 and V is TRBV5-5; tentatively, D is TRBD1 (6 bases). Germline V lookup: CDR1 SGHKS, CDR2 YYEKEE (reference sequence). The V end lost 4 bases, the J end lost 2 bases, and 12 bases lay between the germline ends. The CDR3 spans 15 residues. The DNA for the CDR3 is TGTGCCAGCAGCCCCGGACAGATTAACACCGGGGAGCTGTTTTTT. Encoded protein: CASSPGQINTGELFF.

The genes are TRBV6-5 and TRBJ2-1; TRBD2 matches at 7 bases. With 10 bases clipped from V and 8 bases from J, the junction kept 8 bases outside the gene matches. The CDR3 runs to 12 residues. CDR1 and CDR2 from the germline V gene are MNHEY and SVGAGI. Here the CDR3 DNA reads TGTGCCACTCTAGCCCGGGAGGATGAGCAGTTCTTC. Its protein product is CATLAREDEQFF.

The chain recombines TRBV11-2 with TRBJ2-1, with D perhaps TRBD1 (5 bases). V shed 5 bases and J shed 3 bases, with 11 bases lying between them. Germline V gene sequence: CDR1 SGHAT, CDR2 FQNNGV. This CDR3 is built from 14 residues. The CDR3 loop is CASSPSRVYNEQFF. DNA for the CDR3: TGTGCCAGCAGCCCCAGCAGGGTCTACAATGAGCAGTTCTTC.

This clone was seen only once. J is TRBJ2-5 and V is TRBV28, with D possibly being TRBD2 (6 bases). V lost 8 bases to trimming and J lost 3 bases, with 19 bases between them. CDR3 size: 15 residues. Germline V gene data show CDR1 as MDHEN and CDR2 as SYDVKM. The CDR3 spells CASAASGGKKETQYF. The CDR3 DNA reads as TGTGCCAGCGCGGCATCTGGCGGGAAAAAAGAGACCCAGTACTTC.

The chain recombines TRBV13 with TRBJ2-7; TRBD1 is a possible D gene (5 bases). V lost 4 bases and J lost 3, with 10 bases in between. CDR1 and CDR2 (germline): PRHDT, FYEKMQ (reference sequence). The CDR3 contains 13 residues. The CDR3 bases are TGTGCCAGCAGCTCAGCTGGACACTACGAGCAGTACTTC. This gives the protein CASSSAGHYEQYF.

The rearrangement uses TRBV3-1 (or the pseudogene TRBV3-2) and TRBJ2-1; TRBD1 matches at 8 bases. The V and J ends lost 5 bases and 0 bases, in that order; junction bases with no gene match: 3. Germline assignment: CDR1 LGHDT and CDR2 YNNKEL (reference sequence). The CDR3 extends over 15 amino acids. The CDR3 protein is CASSKTGGSYNEQFF. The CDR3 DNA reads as TGTGCCAGCAGCAAAACAGGGGGCTCCTACAATGAGCAGTTCTTC.

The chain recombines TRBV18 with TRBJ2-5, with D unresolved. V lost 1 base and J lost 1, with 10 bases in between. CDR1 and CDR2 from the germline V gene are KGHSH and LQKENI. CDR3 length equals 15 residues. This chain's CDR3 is CASSPLTMGQETQYF. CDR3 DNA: TGTGCCAGCTCACCACTTACTATGGGCCAAGAGACCCAGTACTTC.

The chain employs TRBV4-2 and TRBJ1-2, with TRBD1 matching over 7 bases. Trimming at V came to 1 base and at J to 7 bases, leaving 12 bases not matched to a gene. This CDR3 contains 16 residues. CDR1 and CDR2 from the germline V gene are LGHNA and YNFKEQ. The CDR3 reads CASSQGLGQALGGYTF. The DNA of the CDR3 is TGTGCCAGCAGCCAAGGGTTAGGACAGGCACTGGGTGGCTACACCTTC.

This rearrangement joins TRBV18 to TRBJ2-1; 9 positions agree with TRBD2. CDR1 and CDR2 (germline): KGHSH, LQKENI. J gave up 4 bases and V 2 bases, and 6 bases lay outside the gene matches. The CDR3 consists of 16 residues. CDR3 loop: CASSPMASGTYNEQFF. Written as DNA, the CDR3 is TGTGCCAGCTCACCAATGGCTAGCGGGACATACAATGAGCAGTTCTTC.

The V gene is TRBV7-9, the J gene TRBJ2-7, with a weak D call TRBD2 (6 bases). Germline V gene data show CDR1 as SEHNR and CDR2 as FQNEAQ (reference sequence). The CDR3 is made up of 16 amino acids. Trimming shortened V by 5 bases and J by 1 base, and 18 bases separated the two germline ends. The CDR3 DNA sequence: TGTGCCAGCAGCCTAGTTGGGGGAGGAGGATCCTACGAGCAGTACTTC. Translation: CASSLVGGGGSYEQYF.

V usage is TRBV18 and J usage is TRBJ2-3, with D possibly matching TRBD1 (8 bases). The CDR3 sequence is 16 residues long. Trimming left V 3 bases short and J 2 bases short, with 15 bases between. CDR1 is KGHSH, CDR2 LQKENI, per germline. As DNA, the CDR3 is TGTGCCAGCTCACCCACAGGGGGGGCCCACACAGATACGCAGTATTTT. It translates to CASSPTGGAHTDTQYF.

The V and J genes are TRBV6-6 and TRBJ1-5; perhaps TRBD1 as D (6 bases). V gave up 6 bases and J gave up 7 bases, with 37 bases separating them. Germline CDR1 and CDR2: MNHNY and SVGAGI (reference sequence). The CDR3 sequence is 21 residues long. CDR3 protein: CASSHPGRGHPGITRVQPQHF. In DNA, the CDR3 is TGTGCCAGCAGCCACCCAGGCAGGGGCCATCCGGGGATTACACGAGTGCAGCCCCAGCATTTT.

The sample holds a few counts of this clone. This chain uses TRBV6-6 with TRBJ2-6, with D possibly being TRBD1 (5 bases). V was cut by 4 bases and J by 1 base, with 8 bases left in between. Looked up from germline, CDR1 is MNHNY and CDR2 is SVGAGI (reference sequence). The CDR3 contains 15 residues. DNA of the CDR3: TGTGCCAGCAGTTTACAGGCTTCTGGGGCCAACGTCCTGACTTTC. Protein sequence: CASSLQASGANVLTF.

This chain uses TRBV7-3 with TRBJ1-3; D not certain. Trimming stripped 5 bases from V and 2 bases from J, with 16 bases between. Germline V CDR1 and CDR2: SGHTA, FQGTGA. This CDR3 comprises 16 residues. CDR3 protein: CASSLGVGVPGNTIYF. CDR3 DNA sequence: TGTGCCAGCAGCCTCGGGGTTGGGGTCCCTGGAAACACCATATATTTT.

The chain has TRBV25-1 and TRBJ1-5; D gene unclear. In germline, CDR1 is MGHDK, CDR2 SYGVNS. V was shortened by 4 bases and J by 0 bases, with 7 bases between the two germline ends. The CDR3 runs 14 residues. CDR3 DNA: TGTGCCAGCAGTGTCGGTTATAGCAATCAGCCCCAGCATTTT. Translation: CASSVGYSNQPQHF. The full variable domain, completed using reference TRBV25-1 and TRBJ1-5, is EADIYQTPRYLVIGTGKKITLECSQTMGHDKMYWYQQDPGMELHLIHYSYGVNSTEKGDLSSESTVSRIRTEHFPLTLESARPSHTSQYLCASSVGYSNQPQHFGDGTRLSIL.

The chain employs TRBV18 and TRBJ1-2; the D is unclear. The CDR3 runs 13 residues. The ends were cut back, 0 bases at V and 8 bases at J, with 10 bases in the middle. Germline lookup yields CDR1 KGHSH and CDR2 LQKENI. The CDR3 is CASSPPAGWGYTF. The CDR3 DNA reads TGTGCCAGCTCACCACCGGCGGGATGGGGCTACACCTTC.

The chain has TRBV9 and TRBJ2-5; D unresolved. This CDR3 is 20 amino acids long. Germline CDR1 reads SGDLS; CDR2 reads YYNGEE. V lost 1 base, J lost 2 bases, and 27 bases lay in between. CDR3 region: CASSVILFISALYLQETQYF. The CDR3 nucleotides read TGTGCCAGCAGCGTAATTCTATTTATATCTGCACTGTATCTTCAAGAGACCCAGTACTTC.

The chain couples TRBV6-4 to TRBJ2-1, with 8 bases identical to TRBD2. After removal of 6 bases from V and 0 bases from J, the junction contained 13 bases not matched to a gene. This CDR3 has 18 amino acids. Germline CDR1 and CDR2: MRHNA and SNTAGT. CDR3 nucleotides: TGTGCCAGCAGCGGCTATCGGGGGGGGGATGTCTCCTACAATGAGCAGTTCTTC. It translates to CASSGYRGGDVSYNEQFF.

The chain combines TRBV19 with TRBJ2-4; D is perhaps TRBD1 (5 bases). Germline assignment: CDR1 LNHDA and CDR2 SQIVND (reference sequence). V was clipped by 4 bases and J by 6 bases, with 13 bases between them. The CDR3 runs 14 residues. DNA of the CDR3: TGTGCCAGTAGTACGTCCAGGGCGAGAAACATTCAGTACTTC. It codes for CASSTSRARNIQYF.

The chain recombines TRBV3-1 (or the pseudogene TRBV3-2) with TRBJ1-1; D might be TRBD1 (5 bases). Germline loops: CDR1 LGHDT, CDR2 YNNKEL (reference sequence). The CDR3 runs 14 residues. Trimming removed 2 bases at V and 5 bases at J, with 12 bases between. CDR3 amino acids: CASSQSAGRTEAFF. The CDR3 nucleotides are TGTGCCAGCAGCCAATCGGCAGGGCGAACTGAAGCTTTCTTT.

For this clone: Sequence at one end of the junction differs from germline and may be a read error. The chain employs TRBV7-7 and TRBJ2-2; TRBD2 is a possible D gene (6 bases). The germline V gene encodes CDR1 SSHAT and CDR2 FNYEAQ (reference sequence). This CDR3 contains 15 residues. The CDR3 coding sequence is TGTGCTAGCAGCTTAGCGGCGGGGTCCACCGGGGAGCTGTTTTTT. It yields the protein CASSLAAGSTGELFF.

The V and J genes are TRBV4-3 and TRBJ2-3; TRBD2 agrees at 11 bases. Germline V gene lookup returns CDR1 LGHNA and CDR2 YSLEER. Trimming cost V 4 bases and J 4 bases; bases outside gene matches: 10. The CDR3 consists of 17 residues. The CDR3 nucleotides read TGCGCCAGCAGCCGGACGTTAGCGGGGGGGCACTCAGATACGCAGTATTTT. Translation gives CASSRTLAGGHSDTQYF.

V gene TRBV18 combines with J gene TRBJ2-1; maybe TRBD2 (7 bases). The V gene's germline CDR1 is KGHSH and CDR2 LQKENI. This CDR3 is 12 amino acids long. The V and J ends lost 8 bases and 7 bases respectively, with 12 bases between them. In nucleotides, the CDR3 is TGTGCCAGCCGGAAGGGGGGGAATGAGCAGTTCTTC. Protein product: CASRKGGNEQFF.

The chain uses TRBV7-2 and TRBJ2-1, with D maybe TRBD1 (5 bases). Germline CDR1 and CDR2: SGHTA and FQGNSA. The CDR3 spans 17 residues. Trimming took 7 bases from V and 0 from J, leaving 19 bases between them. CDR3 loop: CASTDSLGLGSYNEQFF. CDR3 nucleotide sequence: TGTGCCAGCACCGACTCACTGGGGCTAGGCTCCTACAATGAGCAGTTCTTC.

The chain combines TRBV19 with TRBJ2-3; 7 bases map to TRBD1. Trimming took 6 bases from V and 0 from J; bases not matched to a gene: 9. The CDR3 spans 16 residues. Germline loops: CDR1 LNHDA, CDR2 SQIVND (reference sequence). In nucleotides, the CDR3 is TGTGCCAGTAGCTTACAGGGGCATACTAGCACAGATACGCAGTATTTT. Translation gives CASSLQGHTSTDTQYF. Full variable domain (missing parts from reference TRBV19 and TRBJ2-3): DGGITQSPKYLFRKEGQNVTLSCEQNLNHDAMYWYRQDPGQGLRLIYYSQIVNDFQKGDIAEGYSVSREKKESFPLTVTSAQKNPTAFYLCASSLQGHTSTDTQYFGPGTRLTVL.

The CDR3, as DNA: TGTGCCAGCAGCCCCCTGGTCCCGAGCAATGAGCAGTTCTTC. Encoded protein: CASSPLVPSNEQFF. The gene calls are TRBV5-5 and TRBJ2-1; D remains unclear. Germline V gene lookup returns CDR1 SGHKS and CDR2 YYEKEE (reference sequence). This CDR3 spans 14 amino acids. Trimming pared 4 bases from V and 6 bases from J, leaving 14 bases between.

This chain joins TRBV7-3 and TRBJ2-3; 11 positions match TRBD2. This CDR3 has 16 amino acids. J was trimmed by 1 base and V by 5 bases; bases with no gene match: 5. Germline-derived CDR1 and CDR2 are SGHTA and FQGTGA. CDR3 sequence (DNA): TGTGCCAGCAGCCGTAGCGGGAGGGGGGGCACAGATACGCAGTATTTT. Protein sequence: CASSRSGRGGTDTQYF.

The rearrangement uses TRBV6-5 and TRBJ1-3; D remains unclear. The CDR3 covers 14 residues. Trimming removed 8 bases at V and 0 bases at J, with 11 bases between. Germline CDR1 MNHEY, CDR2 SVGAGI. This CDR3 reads CASGRLGSGNTIYF. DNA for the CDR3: TGTGCCAGCGGGCGTTTGGGCTCTGGAAACACCATATATTTT.

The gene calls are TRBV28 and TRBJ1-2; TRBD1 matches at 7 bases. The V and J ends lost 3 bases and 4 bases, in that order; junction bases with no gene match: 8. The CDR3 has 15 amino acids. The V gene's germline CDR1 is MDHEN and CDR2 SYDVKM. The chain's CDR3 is CASSFTKDRAYGYTF. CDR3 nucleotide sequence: TGTGCCAGCAGTTTCACCAAAGACAGGGCCTATGGCTACACCTTC.